Each of the 23 T cell receptor beta chains below was sequenced from the same sample in a study of T cells in localized non-small cell lung cancer (dated by TCRdb to the early 2020s). Libraries were prepared through the immunoSEQ multiplex PCR assay. This is the immuneACCESS table as TCRdb keeps it, with only in-frame sequences that have V and J called. A part of the clones is gone; compared with another copy, unresolved V genes explain less than half, and the rest is unexplained. Counted in this sample were 20,000 to 25,000 clones; about 91% of them appeared once. In total, the top ten clones hold about 9% of the sample. This material consisted of peripheral blood mononuclear cells, taken before any cancer treatment. The receptors were sampled from a woman aged 35-75 years with stage III lung adenocarcinoma.

The rearrangement links TRBV5-1 to TRBJ2-3; 9 bases fit TRBD2. J gave up 0 bases and V 4 bases, and 6 bases lay outside the gene matches. The CDR3 is made up of 16 amino acids. The germline V gene encodes CDR1 SGHRS and CDR2 YFSETQ. The CDR3 DNA follows: TGCGCCAGCAGCCAAACGACTAGCGGAAGCACAGATACGCAGTATTTT. Translated: CASSQTTSGSTDTQYF.

The chain employs TRBV6-6 and TRBJ1-2; TRBD1 matches at 7 bases. The CDR3 covers 13 residues. The germline V gene has CDR1 MNHNY and CDR2 SVGAGI (reference sequence). With 5 bases clipped from V and 7 bases from J, the junction kept 7 bases outside the gene matches. This CDR3 is CASSTTQGVGYTF. CDR3 DNA: TGTGCCAGCAGTACGACTCAGGGGGTTGGCTACACCTTC.

The rearrangement links TRBV10-3 to TRBJ1-1; D is perhaps TRBD1 (5 bases). The V end lost 10 bases, the J end lost 0 bases, and 15 bases lay between the germline ends. This CDR3 is 14 amino acids long. Germline V gene data show CDR1 as ENHRY and CDR2 as SYGVKD. The CDR3 here is CATTARDVNTEAFF. CDR3 bases: TGTGCCACTACCGCCAGGGACGTGAACACTGAAGCTTTCTTT.

The rearrangement links TRBV27 to TRBJ2-2; 13 bases agree with TRBD2. Germline CDR1 reads MNHEY; CDR2 reads SMNVEV (reference sequence). V shed 5 bases and J 7 bases; nucleotides not matched to a gene: 10. This CDR3 has 17 amino acids. CDR3 sequence (DNA): TGTGCCAGCAGTCCGGCGACTAGCGGGAGGTGGGGCGGGGAGCTGTTTTTT. It encodes CASSPATSGRWGGELFF.

This rearrangement joins TRBV6-1 to TRBJ1-1; no definite D call. The CDR3 is 13 residues long. Germline loops: CDR1 MNHNS, CDR2 SASEGT. Trimming took off 1 base at V and 7 bases at J, with 10 bases between the two ends. The CDR3 nucleotides are TGTGCCAGCAGTGAAGGAGGAACCTATGAAGCTTTCTTT. Translated: CASSEGGTYEAFF.

Sample share makes this clone medium-sized. The chain employs TRBV4-3 and TRBJ1-1; 7 positions agree with TRBD1. The CDR3 has 13 residues. From germline, CDR1 is LGHNA and CDR2 YSLEER. The V and J ends lost 3 bases and 6 bases, in that order; junction bases with no gene match: 4. The CDR3 DNA reads TGCGCCAGCAGCCACGCCGGGACAGCTGAAGCTTTCTTT. Its protein is CASSHAGTAEAFF.

This clone was counted once. The genes are TRBV7-7 and TRBJ2-2; a weak D match, TRBD1 (5 bases). The CDR3 covers 14 residues. The germline V gene encodes CDR1 SSHAT and CDR2 FNYEAQ (reference sequence). V gave up 5 bases and J gave up 1 base, with 8 bases separating them. CDR3 DNA: TGTGCCAGCAGCCGAACAGGGAACACCGGGGAGCTGTTTTTT. Translated, it gives CASSRTGNTGELFF.

This clone was seen only a few times. The chain recombines TRBV9 with TRBJ1-5; tentative D call: TRBD1 (5 bases). Germline CDR1 and CDR2: SGDLS and YYNGEE. Trimming left V 2 bases short and J 6 bases short, with 12 bases between. The CDR3 sequence is 14 residues long. This chain's CDR3 is CASSVSGGSQPQHF. The CDR3 DNA reads as TGTGCCAGCAGCGTTTCTGGGGGATCTCAGCCCCAGCATTTT.

The V and J genes are TRBV6-5 and TRBJ1-1; D is unclear. The V and J ends lost 0 bases and 11 bases respectively, with 13 bases between them. The CDR3 has 13 amino acids. The germline gives CDR1 MNHEY, CDR2 SVGAGI. For the CDR3, the DNA is TGTGCCAGCAGTTACTCGGCGCAAACCGGGGCTTTCTTT. This translates into CASSYSAQTGAFF.

The chain joins TRBV2 to TRBJ2-1, with a weak D call TRBD2 (5 bases). Germline loops: CDR1 SNHLY, CDR2 FYNNEI. This CDR3 has 16 amino acids. The V end lost 2 bases, the J end lost 0 bases, and 11 bases lay between the germline ends. The CDR3 here is CASSELTGSSYNEQFF. CDR3 coding DNA: TGTGCCAGCAGTGAACTTACGGGGAGCTCCTACAATGAGCAGTTCTTC.

The chain employs TRBV19 and TRBJ2-5; 10 nucleotides match TRBD1. Germline V CDR1 and CDR2: LNHDA, SQIVND (reference sequence). J was trimmed by 4 bases and V by 5 bases; bases with no gene match: 1. The CDR3 spans 13 residues. The CDR3 DNA follows: TGTGCCAGTAGTGGGGACAGGGGAGAGACCCAGTACTTC. This sequence encodes CASSGDRGETQYF.

The table lists this clone with a count of one. The chain has TRBV4-1 and TRBJ2-7; 7 bases match TRBD2. The J segment lost 3 bases and the V segment lost 4 bases, leaving 18 bases of the junction unmatched. The CDR3 spans 18 residues. CDR1 is MGHRA and CDR2 is YSYEKL in the germline V gene. The CDR3 DNA reads as TGCGCCAGCAGCCGGAACCTACCGGGGGGAGTGTATCACTACGAGCAGTACTTC. It is translated as CASSRNLPGGVYHYEQYF.

V is TRBV6-1 and J is TRBJ2-3, with no clear D. This CDR3 has 13 amino acids. Deletions cut 2 bases from V and 5 bases from J, with 8 bases between. Germline V gene lookup returns CDR1 MNHNS and CDR2 SASEGT. The CDR3 reads CASSERARDTQYF. The CDR3, as DNA: TGTGCCAGCAGTGAAAGGGCTAGAGATACGCAGTATTTT.

This rearrangement joins TRBV10-2 to TRBJ2-2; 12 nucleotides line up with TRBD2. V trimming: 6 bases; J trimming: 6 bases; junction bases outside the gene matches: 5. CDR1 WSHSY and CDR2 SAAADI come from the germline V gene. The CDR3 is made up of 15 amino acids. Here the CDR3 reads CASRVGLAGSGELFF. The CDR3 region has the DNA TGCGCCAGCAGAGTTGGACTAGCGGGGTCCGGGGAGCTGTTTTTT.

The chain is built from TRBV6-5 and TRBJ1-1; D might be TRBD1 (5 bases). The germline V gene encodes CDR1 MNHEY and CDR2 SVGAGI. The V end was cut by 6 bases, the J end by 4 bases, with 18 bases between. The CDR3 totals 15 residues. CDR3 nucleotides: TGTGCCAGCAGCCCGCCTTTTGGGGGACCCACTGAAGCTTTCTTT. As protein: CASSPPFGGPTEAFF.

The chain joins TRBV5-1 to TRBJ1-1, with D hard to call. V was clipped by 4 bases and J by 4 bases, with 8 bases between them. CDR3 length: 12 amino acids. Germline V gene sequence: CDR1 SGHRS, CDR2 YFSETQ. In DNA form, the CDR3 reads TGCGCCAGCAGCCTCGAGCGCACTGAAGCTTTCTTT. Encoded protein: CASSLERTEAFF.

The chain joins TRBV7-3 to TRBJ2-3; D call uncertain. CDR1 is SGHTA and CDR2 is FQGTGA in the germline V gene. V lost 2 bases and J lost 2, with 11 bases in between. The length of the CDR3 is 15 residues. The CDR3 loop is CASSLYVGPTDTQYF. The CDR3 DNA sequence: TGTGCCAGCAGCTTATACGTAGGCCCCACAGATACGCAGTATTTT.

The genes are TRBV30 and TRBJ1-1, with TRBD1 matching over 8 bases. This CDR3 contains 11 residues. Germline V gene sequence: CDR1 GTSNPN, CDR2 SVGIG (reference sequence). V lost 5 bases to trimming and J lost 8 bases; unmatched junction nucleotides: 4. CDR3 sequence: CAWGGQVEAFF. The DNA of the CDR3 is TGTGCCTGGGGGGGACAGGTAGAAGCTTTCTTT.

This clone has just a few counts. The chain couples TRBV10-3 to TRBJ1-1; D is unresolved. The V and J ends lost 10 bases and 3 bases respectively, with 9 bases between them. Germline V gene data show CDR1 as ENHRY and CDR2 as SYGVKD. The CDR3 consists of 11 residues. The CDR3 is CASRTDTEAFF. Written as DNA, the CDR3 is TGTGCCAGTCGGACGGACACTGAAGCTTTCTTT.

The chain is built from TRBV13 and TRBJ2-2; D remains ambiguous. The V gene lost 5 bases and the J gene lost 1 base, with 11 bases spanning the gap. CDR3 length equals 15 residues. Germline V gene sequence: CDR1 PRHDT, CDR2 FYEKMQ (reference sequence). Here the CDR3 DNA reads TGTGCCAGCAGCCCACTGAACCAGAACACCGGGGAGCTGTTTTTT. Residues: CASSPLNQNTGELFF. The full variable domain, in which reference TRBV13 and TRBJ2-2 provide the parts outside the CDR3, is AAGVIQSPRHLIKEKRETATLKCYPIPRHDTVYWYQQGPGQDPQFLISFYEKMQSDKGSIPDRFSAQQFSDYHSELNMSSLELGDSALYFCASSPLNQNTGELFFGEGSRLTVL.

The J gene is TRBJ2-1, the V gene TRBV4-3; 11 nucleotides line up with TRBD1. The germline CDR1 and CDR2 sequences are LGHNA and YSLEER. Germline trimming cut 1 base from V and 6 bases from J; bases unmatched to any gene: 5. This CDR3 has 16 amino acids. DNA of the CDR3: TGCGCCAGCAGCCAAGTCCCGGGACAGGGGGGCAATGAGCAGTTCTTC. Translation gives CASSQVPGQGGNEQFF.

Only one count was recorded for this clone. The CDR3, as DNA: TGTGCCAGCTCAAAGAGGCAGGACTCCCTGGGGGGCTACACCTTC. Its translation is CASSKRQDSLGGYTF. The chain is built from TRBV18 and TRBJ1-2; D call uncertain. Germline V lookup: CDR1 KGHSH, CDR2 LQKENI. This CDR3 region has 15 residues. The V and J ends lost 5 bases and 8 bases respectively, with 21 bases between them. Supplemented by reference TRBV18 and TRBJ1-2, the full variable domain reads NAGVMQNPRHLVRRRGQEARLRCSPMKGHSHVYWYRQLPEEGLKFMVYLQKENIIDESGMPKERFSAEFPKEGPSILRIQQVVRGDSAAYFCASSKRQDSLGGYTFGSGTRLTVV.

The J gene is TRBJ1-1, the V gene TRBV19; D is unresolved. The CDR3 has 13 residues. Looked up from germline, CDR1 is LNHDA and CDR2 is SQIVND (reference sequence). The germline V and J ends were trimmed by 10 bases and 5 bases, with 17 bases remaining between them. The CDR3 spells CATYPRFRTEAFF. CDR3 in DNA: TGTGCCACGTACCCACGATTTAGGACTGAAGCTTTCTTT.